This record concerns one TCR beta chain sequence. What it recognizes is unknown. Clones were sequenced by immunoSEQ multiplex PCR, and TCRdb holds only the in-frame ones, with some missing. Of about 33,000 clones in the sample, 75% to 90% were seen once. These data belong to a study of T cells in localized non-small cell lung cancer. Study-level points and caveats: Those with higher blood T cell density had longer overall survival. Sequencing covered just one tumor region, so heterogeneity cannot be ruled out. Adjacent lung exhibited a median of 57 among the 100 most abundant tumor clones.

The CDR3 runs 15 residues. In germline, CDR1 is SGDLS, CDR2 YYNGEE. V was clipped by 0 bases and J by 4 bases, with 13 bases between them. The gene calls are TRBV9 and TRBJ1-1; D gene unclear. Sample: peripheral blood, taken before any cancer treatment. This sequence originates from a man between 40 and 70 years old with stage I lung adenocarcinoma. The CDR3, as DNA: TGTGCCAGCAGCGTAGTAGGAAATGGGAGCACTGAAGCTTTCTTT. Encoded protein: CASSVVGNGSTEAFF. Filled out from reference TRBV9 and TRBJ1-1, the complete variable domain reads DSGVTQTPKHLITATGQRVTLRCSPRSGDLSVYWYQQSLDQGLQFLIQYYNGEERAKGNILERFSAQQFPDLHSELNLSSLELGDSALYFCASSVVGNGSTEAFFGQGTRLTVV.